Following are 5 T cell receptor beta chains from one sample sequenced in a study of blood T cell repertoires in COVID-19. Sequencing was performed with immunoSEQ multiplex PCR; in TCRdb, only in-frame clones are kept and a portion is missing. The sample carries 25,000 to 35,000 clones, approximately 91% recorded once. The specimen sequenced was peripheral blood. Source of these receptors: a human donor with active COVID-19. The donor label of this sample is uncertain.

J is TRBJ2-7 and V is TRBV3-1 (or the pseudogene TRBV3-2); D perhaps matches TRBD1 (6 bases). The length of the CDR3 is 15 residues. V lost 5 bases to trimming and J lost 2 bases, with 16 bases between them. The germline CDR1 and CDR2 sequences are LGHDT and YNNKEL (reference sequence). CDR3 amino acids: CASSSWGLSAYEQYF. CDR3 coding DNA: TGTGCCAGCAGCTCCTGGGGGCTCAGCGCCTACGAGCAGTACTTC.

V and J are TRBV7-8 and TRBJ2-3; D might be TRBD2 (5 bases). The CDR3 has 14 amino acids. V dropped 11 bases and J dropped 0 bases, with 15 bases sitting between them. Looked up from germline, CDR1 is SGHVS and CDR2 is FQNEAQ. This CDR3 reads CALGEANSTDTQYF. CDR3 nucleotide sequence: TGTGCCCTCGGGGAAGCGAATAGCACAGATACGCAGTATTTT.

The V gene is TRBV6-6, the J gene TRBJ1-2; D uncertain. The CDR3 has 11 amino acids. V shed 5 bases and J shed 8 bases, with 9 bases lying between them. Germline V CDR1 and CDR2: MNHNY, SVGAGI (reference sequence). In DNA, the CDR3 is TGTGCCAGCAGTGTTGAGGTGGGCTACACCTTC. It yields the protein CASSVEVGYTF.

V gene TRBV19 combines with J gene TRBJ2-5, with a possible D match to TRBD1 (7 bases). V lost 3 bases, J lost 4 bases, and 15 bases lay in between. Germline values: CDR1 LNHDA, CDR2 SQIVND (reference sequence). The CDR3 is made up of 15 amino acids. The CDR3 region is CASSIGQGGRETQYF. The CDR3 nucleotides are TGTGCCAGTAGTATTGGGCAGGGGGGTCGAGAGACCCAGTACTTC.

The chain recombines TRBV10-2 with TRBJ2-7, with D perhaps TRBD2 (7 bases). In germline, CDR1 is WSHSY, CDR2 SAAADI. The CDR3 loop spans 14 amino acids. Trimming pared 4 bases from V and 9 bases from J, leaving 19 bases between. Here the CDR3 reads CASSGGGSSAGQYF. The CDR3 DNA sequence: TGCGCCAGCAGTGGGGGGGGCTCCTCGGCTGGGCAGTACTTC.